A single sample is the source of the 31 T cell receptor beta chains below, sequenced in a study of cytomegalovirus exposure and HLA in healthy donors. Sequenced by immunoSEQ multiplex PCR; TCRdb stores in-frame clones only, minus some. The repertoire holds approximately 180,000 clones, with around nine tenths as singletons. Source material: PBMCs. These receptors all come from a woman in her twenties or thirties in good health and CMV-seronegative.

The rearrangement links TRBV5-1 to TRBJ2-1; TRBD2 matches at 7 bases. V trimming: 0 bases; J trimming: 2 bases; junction bases outside the gene matches: 2. Per the germline V gene, CDR1 is SGHRS and CDR2 is YFSETQ. This CDR3 contains 15 residues. Here the CDR3 DNA reads TGCGCCAGCAGCTTGGTTGCGGGAGCCTACAATGAGCAGTTCTTC. Amino acids: CASSLVAGAYNEQFF.

J is TRBJ1-2 and V is TRBV4-3; tentative D call: TRBD1 (6 bases). CDR1 and CDR2 (germline): LGHNA, YSLEER. This CDR3 is built from 14 residues. Trimming shortened V by 0 bases and J by 8 bases, and 13 bases separated the two germline ends. CDR3 region: CASSQDVGARGYTF. The CDR3 DNA follows: TGCGCCAGCAGCCAAGATGTGGGGGCAAGAGGCTACACCTTC.

The genes are TRBV5-6 and TRBJ2-5, with 13 bases identical to TRBD2. The CDR3 sequence is 16 residues long. V lost 5 bases and J lost 1; bases outside the gene matches: 5. Germline V gene sequence: CDR1 SGHDT, CDR2 YYEEEE. The CDR3 DNA sequence: TGTGCCAGCAGTTACGGGACTAGCGGGGTCCAAGAGACCCAGTACTTC. Its translation is CASSYGTSGVQETQYF.

The chain uses TRBV4-1 and TRBJ2-3; 9 nucleotides line up with TRBD2. The CDR3 sequence is 16 residues long. The J segment lost 1 base and the V segment lost 3 bases, leaving 5 bases of the junction unmatched. CDR1 is MGHRA, CDR2 YSYEKL, per germline. CDR3 bases: TGCGCCAGCAGCCATCTGGCGGGGGGGCGCACAGATACGCAGTATTTT. Its protein is CASSHLAGGRTDTQYF.

The chain combines TRBV7-8 with TRBJ2-3, with D possibly being TRBD2 (6 bases). The CDR3 sequence is 15 residues long. Germline V CDR1 and CDR2: SGHVS, FQNEAQ. V gave up 1 base and J gave up 5 bases, with 13 bases separating them. The DNA for the CDR3 is TGTGCCAGCAGCTTAGTTATCCGGGGAGGAGATACGCAGTATTTT. This sequence encodes CASSLVIRGGDTQYF. The complete variable domain, with remaining parts taken from reference TRBV7-8 and TRBJ2-3, reads GAGVSQSPRYKVAKRGQDVALRCDPISGHVSLFWYQQALGQGPEFLTYFQNEAQLDKSGLPSDRFFAERPEGSVSTLKIQRTQQEDSAVYLCASSLVIRGGDTQYFGPGTRLTVL.

The rearrangement uses TRBV11-1 and TRBJ2-3, with 8 bases aligning to TRBD1. This CDR3 contains 15 residues. V shed 5 bases, J shed 4 bases, and the junction held 8 bases outside the gene matches. Germline lookup yields CDR1 SGHAT and CDR2 FQDESV (reference sequence). The CDR3 protein is CASSPGQGAADTQYF. DNA of the CDR3: TGTGCCAGCAGCCCCGGACAGGGAGCGGCAGATACGCAGTATTTT. The variable domain in full, completed from reference TRBV11-1 and TRBJ2-3, reads EAEVAQSPRYKITEKSQAVAFWCDPISGHATLYWYRQILGQGPELLVQFQDESVVDDSQLPKDRFSAERLKGVDSTLKIQPAELGDSAMYLCASSPGQGAADTQYFGPGTRLTVL.

This chain uses TRBV9 with TRBJ1-5, with TRBD1 matching over 9 bases. The V gene end was trimmed by 3 bases and the J gene end by 4 bases; junction bases not matched to a gene: 8. The V gene's germline CDR1 is SGDLS and CDR2 YYNGEE. This CDR3 contains 16 residues. CDR3 in amino acids: CASSAGPGQGNQPQHF. In nucleotides, the CDR3 is TGTGCCAGCAGCGCGGGTCCGGGACAGGGAAATCAGCCCCAGCATTTT.

The V call is TRBV19, the J call TRBJ2-5, with 9 positions matching TRBD1. This CDR3 has 13 residues. In germline, CDR1 is LNHDA, CDR2 SQIVND (reference sequence). V lost 4 bases and J lost 4; bases outside the gene matches: 1. The CDR3 spells CASSTGQGETQYF. Here the CDR3 DNA reads TGTGCCAGTAGTACGGGACAGGGAGAGACCCAGTACTTC.

This chain connects TRBV4-3 to TRBJ2-5; a weak D match, TRBD1 (6 bases). Trimming removed 6 bases at V and 5 bases at J, with 16 bases between. This CDR3 is 14 amino acids long. Germline V gene sequence: CDR1 LGHNA, CDR2 YSLEER. The CDR3 sequence is CASSRGTLTETQYF. The CDR3 DNA is TGCGCCAGCAGTCGTGGGACATTGACCGAGACCCAGTACTTC.

This sequence joins TRBV4-1 and TRBJ1-1; D is possibly TRBD1 (6 bases). The CDR3 is 16 residues long. V lost 5 bases, J lost 0 bases, and 16 bases lay in between. Per germline, CDR1 MGHRA and CDR2 YSYEKL. The CDR3 protein is CASSSPGGGLNTEAFF. CDR3 DNA: TGCGCCAGCAGCTCTCCTGGGGGGGGCCTGAACACTGAAGCTTTCTTT.

This clone was seen more than once but under ten times. J is TRBJ1-1 and V is TRBV19, with TRBD1 matching over 11 bases. CDR1 LNHDA and CDR2 SQIVND come from the germline V gene (reference sequence). Trimming cost V 6 bases and J 5 bases; bases outside gene matches: 11. This CDR3 is 16 amino acids long. The CDR3 sequence is CASSSTGTGGRTEAFF. The CDR3 DNA sequence: TGTGCCAGTAGCTCTACCGGGACAGGGGGAAGGACTGAAGCTTTCTTT.

V gene TRBV18 combines with J gene TRBJ2-5, with 10 bases that match TRBD2. This CDR3 region has 15 residues. The germline V gene has CDR1 KGHSH and CDR2 LQKENI. The trim removed 1 base at V and 9 bases at J, leaving 8 bases unmatched. The chain's CDR3 is CASSPRSGTSEPQYF. CDR3 in DNA: TGTGCCAGCTCACCACGCTCCGGGACTAGCGAGCCCCAGTACTTC.

This chain connects TRBV19 to TRBJ1-1; D remains ambiguous. CDR1 is LNHDA and CDR2 is SQIVND in the germline V gene (reference sequence). The CDR3 is 14 amino acids. The germline V and J ends were trimmed by 6 bases and 0 bases, with 11 bases remaining between them. This chain's CDR3 is CASRGRLLNTEAFF. Here the CDR3 DNA reads TGTGCCAGTAGGGGGAGACTGCTGAACACTGAAGCTTTCTTT.

The V gene is TRBV11-2, the J gene TRBJ1-5; no clear D gene. CDR1 is SGHAT and CDR2 is FQNNGV in the germline V gene. The germline V and J ends were trimmed by 5 bases and 3 bases, with 5 bases remaining between them. The length of the CDR3 is 12 residues. Here the CDR3 reads CASSLLNQPQHF. CDR3 bases: TGTGCCAGCAGCCTACTCAATCAGCCCCAGCATTTT.

The chain has TRBV2 and TRBJ2-3, with 10 positions matching TRBD2. Germline V gives CDR1 SNHLY, CDR2 FYNNEI. The length of the CDR3 is 15 residues. Unmatched junction bases numbered 4, after V lost 7 bases and J lost 0 bases. The CDR3: CASTLAGVSTDTQYF. The CDR3 coding sequence is TGTGCCAGCACGCTAGCGGGGGTTAGCACAGATACGCAGTATTTT.

The rearrangement uses TRBV5-3 and TRBJ1-4, with TRBD1 identical over 7 bases. TRBV5-3 is identified as an open reading frame with a role that is uncertain. The ends lost 0 bases at V and 0 bases at J; junction bases unmatched: 2. There are 16 residues in the CDR3. The CDR3 DNA sequence: TGTGCCAGAAGCTTGGAACAGGGGTCAACTAATGAAAAACTGTTTTTT. It specifies CARSLEQGSTNEKLFF.

This clone was detected only once. The chain combines TRBV5-4 with TRBJ2-2; a weak D match, TRBD1 (5 bases). Trimming took 0 bases from V and 1 from J, leaving 10 bases between them. The CDR3 is 16 residues long. Per germline, CDR1 SGHNT and CDR2 YYREEE (reference sequence). The CDR3 DNA is TGTGCCAGCAGCTTGGGCTCCCAGGGGAACACCGGGGAGCTGTTTTTT. Translating gives CASSLGSQGNTGELFF.

The table lists this clone with a few counts. The genes are TRBV18 and TRBJ2-2; D might be TRBD1 (6 bases). The ends were cut back, 5 bases at V and 4 bases at J, with 11 bases in the middle. Per the germline V gene, CDR1 is KGHSH and CDR2 is LQKENI. The CDR3 contains 14 residues. The CDR3 DNA reads as TGTGCCAGCTCATCCTTAGGGGGCACCGGGGAGCTGTTTTTT. It specifies CASSSLGGTGELFF.

The chain carries TRBV6-5 and TRBJ1-2, with 12 bases aligning to TRBD1. J lost 11 bases, V lost 5 bases, and 6 bases had no gene match. Germline CDR1 reads MNHEY; CDR2 reads SVGAGI. The CDR3 consists of 13 residues. CDR3 DNA sequence: TGTGCCAGCAGTGCCCGGGACAGGGGGCGATACACCTTC. This sequence encodes CASSARDRGRYTF.

This rearrangement joins TRBV7-2 to TRBJ1-1, with unresolved D. Trimming took off 3 bases at V and 2 bases at J, with 10 bases between the two ends. The CDR3 length is 14 residues. Germline V gene lookup returns CDR1 SGHTA and CDR2 FQGNSA. CDR3 in amino acids: CASSFLYPNTEAFF. DNA for the CDR3: TGTGCCAGCAGCTTTCTATATCCTAACACTGAAGCTTTCTTT.

The chain joins TRBV10-1 to TRBJ1-2; 7 bases match TRBD1. CDR3 size: 12 residues. CDR1 WNHNN and CDR2 SYGVQD come from the germline V gene (reference sequence). The ends lost 5 bases at V and 8 bases at J; junction bases unmatched: 5. CDR3 sequence reads: CASSIGTAGYTF. The CDR3 bases are TGCGCCAGCAGTATTGGGACAGCCGGCTACACCTTC.

This rearrangement joins TRBV19 to TRBJ1-5; 7 nucleotides match TRBD1. CDR1 is LNHDA and CDR2 is SQIVND in the germline V gene (reference sequence). V was clipped by 5 bases and J by 2 bases; unmatched bases: 9. The CDR3 extends over 16 amino acids. The CDR3 DNA follows: TGTGCCAGTAGTCCCACCACAGGGGCGGGCAATCAGCCCCAGCATTTT. Translation: CASSPTTGAGNQPQHF.

The J gene is TRBJ1-2, the V gene TRBV29-1; D unclear. Trimming took 4 bases from V and 12 from J, leaving 24 bases between them. This CDR3 is 14 amino acids long. Germline CDR1 and CDR2: SQVTM and ANQGSEA. Here the CDR3 DNA reads TGCAGCGTTGCGGCGCCAACGACCAGGAATTTCGACACCTTC. Protein product: CSVAAPTTRNFDTF.

The chain employs TRBV6-1 and TRBJ1-4, with 7 bases aligning to TRBD1. Germline CDR1 reads MNHNS; CDR2 reads SASEGT. The J segment lost 4 bases and the V segment lost 4 bases, leaving 3 bases of the junction unmatched. The CDR3 loop spans 14 amino acids. The CDR3 protein is CASSGAGGNEKLFF. Written as DNA, the CDR3 is TGTGCCAGCAGTGGGGCAGGGGGTAATGAAAAACTGTTTTTT.

This clone has only one observation. This sequence joins TRBV11-2 and TRBJ2-1, with D maybe TRBD2 (7 bases). V lost 2 bases, J lost 2 bases, and 19 bases lay in between. Germline V gives CDR1 SGHAT, CDR2 FQNNGV. The CDR3 is 18 residues long. CDR3 region: CASSLLAIGGPAYNEQFF. The CDR3 coding sequence is TGTGCCAGCAGCTTACTAGCCATCGGGGGGCCGGCCTACAATGAGCAGTTCTTC.

The chain couples TRBV10-3 to TRBJ1-1, with D unresolved. The ends were cut back, 3 bases at V and 8 bases at J, with 10 bases in the middle. The CDR3 loop spans 12 amino acids. CDR1 and CDR2 (germline): ENHRY, SYGVKD. The CDR3: CAISDFSLEAFF. The CDR3 DNA follows: TGTGCCATCAGTGATTTCTCCTTAGAAGCTTTCTTT.

The V and J genes are TRBV5-1 and TRBJ2-3; the match to TRBD1 covers 9 bases. The germline V gene has CDR1 SGHRS and CDR2 YFSETQ. Trimming took 4 bases from V and 8 from J; bases not matched to a gene: 14. The CDR3 has 16 amino acids. CDR3 DNA: TGCGCCAGCAGCGGGCGGCGGGACAGGGTCGTTGGTACGCAGTATTTT. This codes for CASSGRRDRVVGTQYF.

This chain connects TRBV10-3 to TRBJ1-1, with TRBD1 as a possible D gene (6 bases). This CDR3 has 13 residues. V lost 5 bases and J lost 12, with 19 bases in between. CDR1 and CDR2 (germline): ENHRY, SYGVKD. The CDR3 nucleotides are TGTGCCATCAGTCCTCGGGACACCGGTGAGACTTTCTTT. Translating gives CAISPRDTGETFF.

V and J are TRBV4-3 and TRBJ2-7, with 9 bases matching TRBD1. The junction had 14 bases not matched to a gene; V was cut back by 0 bases and J by 2 bases. Germline CDR1 is LGHNA and CDR2 is YSLEER. CDR3 length: 19 amino acids. CDR3 protein: CASSQDSPLRQGDPYEQYF. The CDR3 bases are TGCGCCAGCAGCCAAGATAGTCCCCTTCGACAGGGGGACCCCTACGAGCAGTACTTC.

This rearrangement joins TRBV10-3 to TRBJ2-3, with 8 bases that match TRBD2. CDR1 is ENHRY and CDR2 is SYGVKD in the germline V gene. V trimming: 5 bases; J trimming: 2 bases; junction bases outside the gene matches: 6. This CDR3 spans 15 amino acids. CDR3 bases: TGTGCCATCAGTCTACTAGCGGCTCCCACAGATACGCAGTATTTT. Encoded protein: CAISLLAAPTDTQYF.

Only a few counts were recorded for this clone. A much larger clone differs by one base, so this may be a read error. This same CDR3 is encoded by further DNA sequences in the sample. The CDR3 reads CASSAPGQGNSPLHF. The CDR3 DNA reads as TGTGCCAGCAGTGCCCCGGGACAGGGGAATTCACCCCTCCACTTT. The genes are TRBV6-1 and TRBJ1-6; TRBD1 aligns across 10 bases. This CDR3 has 15 amino acids. J gave up 7 bases and V 4 bases, and 4 bases lay outside the gene matches. Germline loops: CDR1 MNHNS, CDR2 SASEGT.